These 8 T cell receptor beta chains originate from one sample sequenced in a study of OX40 agonist ivuxolimab in advanced cancers. Libraries were built with the immunoSEQ multiplex PCR assay. This is the immuneACCESS table as TCRdb keeps it, with only in-frame sequences that have V and J called. A part of the clones is gone; compared with another copy, unresolved V genes explain less than half, and the rest is unexplained. The sample has roughly 68,000 clones on record, roughly 90% of them singletons. The ten largest clones represent roughly 8.6% of the sample. Sequenced here: CD4+ or CD8+ T cells sorted from blood, sampled in a trial of the OX40 agonist ivuxolimab. The receptors were gathered from an adult with an advanced solid tumor such as melanoma, head and neck, liver or kidney cancer.

The chain carries TRBV18 and TRBJ2-1; 7 nucleotides match TRBD1. This CDR3 is 14 amino acids long. The germline V gene has CDR1 KGHSH and CDR2 LQKENI. V dropped 4 bases and J dropped 0; count of bases not matched to a gene: 0. CDR3 protein: CASSRQGSYNEQFF. In DNA, the CDR3 is TGTGCCAGCTCACGACAGGGCTCCTACAATGAGCAGTTCTTC. Full variable domain (missing parts from reference TRBV18 and TRBJ2-1): NAGVMQNPRHLVRRRGQEARLRCSPMKGHSHVYWYRQLPEEGLKFMVYLQKENIIDESGMPKERFSAEFPKEGPSILRIQQVVRGDSAAYFCASSRQGSYNEQFFGPGTRLTVL.

The rearrangement uses TRBV9 and TRBJ1-3; D possibly corresponds to TRBD1 (5 bases). The germline V gene encodes CDR1 SGDLS and CDR2 YYNGEE. Trimming took 6 bases from V and 3 from J, leaving 19 bases between them. The CDR3 is 16 amino acids. The CDR3 region has the DNA TGTGCCAGCACCGCCGGGGGTGGGCTTAGTGGAAACACCATATATTTT. Amino acid sequence: CASTAGGGLSGNTIYF.

The chain joins TRBV19 to TRBJ1-2; the D is unclear. This CDR3 is 13 amino acids long. Germline CDR1 reads LNHDA; CDR2 reads SQIVND (reference sequence). Trimming left V 9 bases short and J 1 base short, with 12 bases between. CDR3 loop: CARDWPLNYGYTF. The CDR3 region has the DNA TGTGCCAGAGATTGGCCCCTTAACTATGGCTACACCTTC.

V gene TRBV19 combines with J gene TRBJ1-4; weak D call: TRBD1 (5 bases). Trimming shortened V by 3 bases and J by 10 bases, and 15 bases separated the two germline ends. Per the germline V gene, CDR1 is LNHDA and CDR2 is SQIVND (reference sequence). This CDR3 is 14 amino acids long. CDR3 protein: CASSMIGAAGKLFF. As DNA, the CDR3 is TGTGCCAGTAGTATGATCGGGGCAGCCGGAAAACTGTTTTTT.

The genes are TRBV6-5 and TRBJ2-1; D possibly corresponds to TRBD1 (7 bases). Trimming took 0 bases from V and 8 from J, leaving 14 bases between them. From germline, CDR1 is MNHEY and CDR2 SVGAGI. CDR3 length: 15 amino acids. This chain's CDR3 is CASSYSFGGGDEQFF. The CDR3 DNA is TGTGCCAGCAGTTACTCGTTCGGAGGGGGCGATGAGCAGTTCTTC.

The V gene is TRBV5-5, the J gene TRBJ2-7; 10 positions match TRBD1. Germline assignment: CDR1 SGHKS and CDR2 YYEKEE (reference sequence). Trimming at V came to 3 bases and at J to 4 bases, leaving 4 bases not matched to a gene. This CDR3 contains 14 residues. The chain's CDR3 is CASSSRDRGYEQYF. The CDR3 DNA follows: TGTGCCAGCAGCTCCCGGGACAGGGGTTACGAGCAGTACTTC.

The V gene is TRBV2, the J gene TRBJ1-6; D uncertain. CDR1 is SNHLY, CDR2 FYNNEI, per germline. Trimming removed 3 bases at V and 0 bases at J, with 15 bases between. There are 18 residues in the CDR3. The CDR3 protein is CASSERVSASSYNSPLHF. Here the CDR3 DNA reads TGTGCCAGCAGTGAGAGGGTTTCGGCTAGCTCCTATAATTCACCCCTCCACTTT.

The chain is built from TRBV15 and TRBJ1-1; no clear D gene. The CDR3 is 12 residues long. V lost 1 base and J lost 4, with 4 bases in between. Germline assignment: CDR1 LNHNV and CDR2 YYDKDF (reference sequence). The DNA of the CDR3 is TGTGCCACCAGCAGAGGGGTCACTGAAGCTTTCTTT. As protein: CATSRGVTEAFF.